The 18 T cell receptor beta chains presented below share a single source sample, sequenced in a study of blood T cell repertoires in COVID-19. Generated by immunoSEQ multiplex PCR, the TCRdb table keeps only in-frame clones and is missing some. The sample has around 68,000 clones, 82% seen once. Source material: peripheral blood. The receptors were gathered from a man aged 80 or over with active COVID-19.

The genes are TRBV4-3 and TRBJ2-3, with D maybe TRBD1 (6 bases). Deletions cut 0 bases from V and 6 bases from J, with 10 bases between. There are 14 residues in the CDR3. Per the germline V gene, CDR1 is LGHNA and CDR2 is YSLEER. CDR3 protein: CASSQEVGADTQYF. Written as DNA, the CDR3 is TGCGCCAGCAGCCAAGAGGTGGGGGCGGATACGCAGTATTTT.

The chain carries TRBV18 and TRBJ1-5, with D unresolved. The CDR3 runs to 14 residues. Germline CDR1 is KGHSH and CDR2 is LQKENI. The V end lost 6 bases, the J end lost 2 bases, and 11 bases lay between the germline ends. The CDR3 region has the DNA TGTGCCAGCTCGGGTCAAGGAGGCAATCAGCCCCAGCATTTT. Protein: CASSGQGGNQPQHF. The complete variable domain, with remaining parts taken from reference TRBV18 and TRBJ1-5, reads NAGVMQNPRHLVRRRGQEARLRCSPMKGHSHVYWYRQLPEEGLKFMVYLQKENIIDESGMPKERFSAEFPKEGPSILRIQQVVRGDSAAYFCASSGQGGNQPQHFGDGTRLSIL.

V usage is TRBV11-2 and J usage is TRBJ2-2; 8 bases agree with TRBD1. V shed 4 bases, J shed 7 bases, and the junction held 2 bases outside the gene matches. Looked up from germline, CDR1 is SGHAT and CDR2 is FQNNGV. The CDR3 spans 13 residues. The CDR3 loop is CASSSGGNGELFF. CDR3 bases: TGTGCCAGCAGCTCAGGGGGCAACGGGGAGCTGTTTTTT.

The CDR3 nucleotides are TGTGCCAGCAGTGAATCGGCTAGCGGGGGGGCGTACTTATACGAGCAGTACTTC. As protein: CASSESASGGAYLYEQYF. The chain uses TRBV6-1 and TRBJ2-7, with 12 bases fitting TRBD2. This CDR3 contains 18 residues. Trimming took 2 bases from V and 4 from J; bases not matched to a gene: 12. Germline CDR1 and CDR2: MNHNS and SASEGT.

This clone showed up just a few times. The genes are TRBV19 and TRBJ1-1; no clear D gene. The germline V gene encodes CDR1 LNHDA and CDR2 SQIVND (reference sequence). CDR3 length: 15 residues. The V end lost 3 bases, the J end lost 0 bases, and 11 bases lay between the germline ends. The DNA of the CDR3 is TGTGCCAGTAGTATTAATCCTAACGTGAACACTGAAGCTTTCTTT. This encodes CASSINPNVNTEAFF.

This clone was detected only once. The genes are TRBV7-2 and TRBJ1-1; perhaps TRBD1 as D (6 bases). The germline CDR1 and CDR2 sequences are SGHTA and FQGNSA. V lost 5 bases and J lost 0, with 16 bases in between. The CDR3 covers 16 residues. This CDR3 reads CASSRGQLYLNTEAFF. The CDR3 region has the DNA TGTGCCAGCAGCCGTGGACAGTTATATTTGAACACTGAAGCTTTCTTT.

The gene calls are TRBV7-3 and TRBJ2-7; 10 nucleotides match TRBD2. The CDR3 is made up of 13 amino acids. Germline lookup yields CDR1 SGHTA and CDR2 FQGTGA. V dropped 5 bases and J dropped 6; count of bases not matched to a gene: 4. In DNA, the CDR3 is TGTGCCAGCAGCCTAGCGGGAGTGGGCGAGCAGTACTTC. It encodes CASSLAGVGEQYF.

The chain links TRBV6-1 to TRBJ2-7; TRBD2 matches at 7 bases. The V gene end was trimmed by 0 bases and the J gene end by 3 bases; junction bases not matched to a gene: 8. Germline lookup yields CDR1 MNHNS and CDR2 SASEGT. The CDR3 is 16 amino acids. This chain's CDR3 is CASSEAFSSGDYEQYF. CDR3 nucleotides: TGTGCCAGCAGTGAAGCGTTCTCTAGCGGTGACTACGAGCAGTACTTC.

The chain joins TRBV27 to TRBJ2-7; TRBD2 might be the D (6 bases). There are 16 residues in the CDR3. Trimming removed 7 bases from V and 1 base from J, with 20 bases in between. Germline CDR1 and CDR2: MNHEY and SMNVEV (reference sequence). CDR3 protein: CASKSSRWRDSYEQYF. The DNA for the CDR3 is TGTGCCAGCAAAAGTTCTCGATGGCGGGATTCCTACGAGCAGTACTTC.

The chain is built from TRBV6-5 and TRBJ2-3, with TRBD1 identical over 9 bases. The CDR3 spans 15 residues. Per the germline V gene, CDR1 is MNHEY and CDR2 is SVGAGI. Trimming took 6 bases from V and 0 from J; bases not matched to a gene: 4. CDR3 in DNA: TGTGCCAGCAGGAGACAGGGGGGAAGCACAGATACGCAGTATTTT. Its protein product is CASRRQGGSTDTQYF.

The CDR3 coding sequence is TGCGCCAGCAGCAGCGGGAGAAGGTATGAGCAGTTCTTC. As protein: CASSSGRRYEQFF. The V call is TRBV4-1, the J call TRBJ2-1; TRBD2 matches 8 bases. The CDR3 extends over 13 amino acids. In germline, CDR1 is MGHRA, CDR2 YSYEKL. Unmatched junction bases numbered 5, after V lost 5 bases and J lost 8 bases.

The V gene is TRBV7-9, the J gene TRBJ2-5, with 8 bases identical to TRBD1. Germline trimming cut 4 bases from V and 0 bases from J; bases unmatched to any gene: 4. The CDR3 runs to 15 residues. CDR1 and CDR2 (germline): SEHNR, FQNEAQ (reference sequence). CDR3 loop: CASSSRQGYQETQYF. The CDR3 DNA reads TGTGCCAGCAGCTCCAGACAGGGGTACCAAGAGACCCAGTACTTC.

The rearrangement joins TRBV4-3 to TRBJ1-6; D not certain. V lost 0 bases and J lost 3, with 6 bases in between. From germline, CDR1 is LGHNA and CDR2 YSLEER. CDR3 length: 15 amino acids. The CDR3, as DNA: TGCGCCAGCAGCCAAGAGGCAGGCTATAATTCACCCCTCCACTTT. The encoded protein is CASSQEAGYNSPLHF.

J is TRBJ1-4 and V is TRBV5-6; D unresolved. Trimming removed 3 bases from V and 4 bases from J, with 10 bases in between. The CDR3 consists of 14 residues. The germline gives CDR1 SGHDT, CDR2 YYEEEE. The CDR3 DNA follows: TGTGCCAGCAGCTACGTAAACAGTAATGAAAAACTGTTTTTT. Translation: CASSYVNSNEKLFF.

This clone was recorded a few times. The J gene is TRBJ1-5, the V gene TRBV4-3; no clear D gene. The germline V and J ends were trimmed by 0 bases and 6 bases, with 6 bases remaining between them. CDR3 length: 13 amino acids. Germline CDR1 and CDR2: LGHNA and YSLEER. The CDR3 spells CASSQEIGQPQHF. For the CDR3, the DNA is TGCGCCAGCAGCCAAGAAATCGGTCAGCCCCAGCATTTT.

The chain uses TRBV18 and TRBJ2-5, with TRBD1 matching over 7 bases. Trimming at V came to 3 bases and at J to 5 bases, leaving 6 bases not matched to a gene. The germline gives CDR1 KGHSH, CDR2 LQKENI. The CDR3 has 14 residues. The CDR3 bases are TGTGCCAGCTCACCGACAGGGTTGGTGGAGACCCAGTACTTC. As protein: CASSPTGLVETQYF.

There are a few counts of this clone. The chain is built from TRBV4-2 and TRBJ1-1; D is possibly TRBD1 (5 bases). This CDR3 region has 16 residues. The V gene lost 0 bases and the J gene lost 1 base, with 12 bases spanning the gap. Germline-derived CDR1 and CDR2 are LGHNA and YNFKEQ. The CDR3 reads CASSQEARGGNTEAFF. DNA of the CDR3: TGTGCCAGCAGCCAAGAGGCCCGCGGGGGGAACACTGAAGCTTTCTTT.

The chain is built from TRBV6-2 or TRBV6-3 and TRBJ2-1, with D perhaps matching TRBD2 (6 bases). The CDR3 covers 15 residues. Germline values: CDR1 MNHEY, CDR2 SVGEGT. V was pared by 7 bases and J by 8 bases, with 21 bases between. This CDR3 reads CASTPGSGLGDEQFF. CDR3 coding DNA: TGTGCCAGCACCCCTGGGAGCGGGCTAGGTGATGAGCAGTTCTTC.